The source of this T cell receptor (beta chain) is a study of cytomegalovirus exposure and HLA in healthy donors. Across the whole study: Some 85 million unique TCRs, all from HLA-typed donors, were included in an early release of the data. General study results and limits: Rare sequences made up most TCRs, while some public TCRs were found in many donors. Reports state that TCR beta sequences accurately predicted most subjects' HLA-A and HLA-B alleles. When analyzed later, the rates of TCR association showed variation by HLA locus, with DRB1 the most and HLA-C the fewest.

PCR employed 60 Vbeta and 13 Jbeta primers. The method was immunoSEQ multiplex PCR; TCRdb's version includes in-frame clones alone and lacks a portion of them. The sample table includes 200,000 to 250,000 clones. CDR3 size: 16 residues. CDR1 and CDR2 (germline): MNHEY, SMNVEV (reference sequence). J gave up 3 bases and V 5 bases, and 8 bases lay outside the gene matches. Remarks on this clone: Its specificity is not known.

This chain joins TRBV27 and TRBJ2-4, with 9 nucleotides matching TRBD1. This receptor was identified in a woman in her twenties or thirties in good health and CMV-seropositive. The sequencing sample was made of PBMCs. This CDR3 is CASSGGQGVGKNIQYF. The DNA for the CDR3 is TGTGCCAGCAGTGGGGGACAGGGAGTGGGCAAAAACATTCAGTACTTC.